This is a list of T cell receptor beta chains from one sample in a study of OX40 agonist ivuxolimab in advanced cancers. The repertoire was sequenced with immunoSEQ multiplex PCR; TCRdb's copy has only in-frame clones and lacks some. The table includes 75,000 to 95,000 clones, more than 75% detected once. Sample: CD4+ or CD8+ T cells sorted from blood, taken in a trial of the OX40 agonist ivuxolimab. The receptors originated from an adult with an advanced solid tumor such as melanoma, head and neck, liver or kidney cancer. Both conserved end residues are part of each CDR3. The D gene is left open where the match is weak. Only part of the rows carry a size: once, few, many, or a class if the clone is expanded.

CDR3 length	D gene	clone size	V gene	J gene	CDR3 DNA	CDR3 protein
18	NA	NA	TRBV5-6	TRBJ1-1	TGTGCCAGCAGCTTGTATTCCGCCCGACGCGTTCTGAACACTGAAGCTTTCTTT	CASSLYSARRVLNTEAFF
15	NA	NA	TRBV7-2	TRBJ1-3	TGTGCCAGCAGCTTAGTCCCAGGGGCTGGAAACACCATATATTTT	CASSLVPGAGNTIYF
16	NA	NA	TRBV18	TRBJ1-3	TGTGCCAGCTCACCACGGGGCGGGGACTCTGGAAACACCATATATTTT	CASSPRGGDSGNTIYF
13	NA	NA	TRBV2	TRBJ2-3	TGTGCCAGCACCGCGGGTGGCTACAATACGCAGTATTTT	CASTAGGYNTQYF
15	NA	once	TRBV15	TRBJ1-2	TGTGCCACCAGCAGAGATTCGGCGGGGGCACAGGGCTACACCTTC	CATSRDSAGAQGYTF
13	TRBD1	NA	TRBV6-5	TRBJ1-1	TGTGCCAGCAGTGGAACAGGGGACGGTGAAGCTTTCTTT	CASSGTGDGEAFF
16	NA	NA	TRBV6-1	TRBJ2-5	TGTGCCAGCAGTGCCCTTTTCTCCCGCCCGGAAGAGACCCAGTACTTC	CASSALFSRPEETQYF
15	TRBD1	NA	TRBV4-2	TRBJ2-1	TGTGCCAGCAGCCAAGAACAGGGGACCTACAATGAGCAGTTCTTC	CASSQEQGTYNEQFF
16	NA	NA	TRBV5-4	TRBJ1-1	TGTGCCAGGCCACCCCGGGTGGTATTAGGGGACACTGAAGCTTTCTTT	CARPPRVVLGDTEAFF
14	NA	NA	TRBV28	TRBJ2-5	TGTGCCAGCAGTTCGGCGCGCTTAAGGGAGACCCAGTACTTC	CASSSARLRETQYF
15	NA	NA	TRBV19	TRBJ1-6	TGTGCCAGTAGTAAAGGCCGCAGGGAGGATTCACCCCTCCACTTT	CASSKGRREDSPLHF
15	NA	NA	TRBV5-1	TRBJ2-2	TGCGCCAGCAGCTTGGCACCAGCGGGCACCGGGGAGCTGTTTTTT	CASSLAPAGTGELFF
14	TRBD1	NA	TRBV6-6	TRBJ2-7	TGTGCCAGCAGTTCACAGGGGGCGTCCTACGAGCAGTACTTC	CASSSQGASYEQYF
13	NA	NA	TRBV5-1	TRBJ1-5	TGCGCCAGCAGCTTGGCAGGGAAACAGCCCCAGCATTTT	CASSLAGKQPQHF
13	NA	NA	TRBV19	TRBJ1-2	TGTGCCAGTAGTCCGATACGGGGTTATGGCTACACCTTC	CASSPIRGYGYTF
15	NA	NA	TRBV30	TRBJ1-2	TGTGCCTGGAGAATCGCCCGAGGGAAGGGGAATGGCTACACCTTC	CAWRIARGKGNGYTF
15	NA	NA	TRBV16	TRBJ2-5	TGTGCCAGCAGCCTCGTCGAAAGGGGGAGAGAGACCCAGTACTTC	CASSLVERGRETQYF
12	NA	NA	TRBV19	TRBJ2-1	TGTGCCAGTAGTATAGGCCCGGTAGAGCAGTTCTTC	CASSIGPVEQFF
11	NA	once	TRBV6-5	TRBJ1-1	TGTGCCAGCAGTGAGACGACAGAGGCTTTCTTT	CASSETTEAFF
17	NA	NA	TRBV12-5	TRBJ1-3	TGTGCTAGTGGTCCACTGGAACGGGGGGAAACTGGAAACACCATATATTTT	CASGPLERGETGNTIYF
14	TRBD1	once	TRBV6-6	TRBJ2-7	TGTGCCAGCAGCAGGGGGCAAGGTTTTTACGAGCAGTACTTC	CASSRGQGFYEQYF
14	NA	NA	TRBV5-1	TRBJ1-4	TGCGCCAGCAGCTTGGGGGGGACGAATGAAAAACTGTTTTTT	CASSLGGTNEKLFF
17	NA	NA	TRBV5-1	TRBJ2-1	TGCGCCAGCAGCTTGGGCGTACAGCTGGGCTCCTACAATGAGCAGTTCTTC	CASSLGVQLGSYNEQFF
12	TRBD2	NA	TRBV28	TRBJ2-3	TGTGCCAGCAGCACTAGCGCGGATACGCAGTATTTT	CASSTSADTQYF
14	NA	NA	TRBV5-4	TRBJ1-3	TGTGCCAGCAGTAGCAGGACGGAAGGAAACACCATATATTTT	CASSSRTEGNTIYF
15	NA	NA	TRBV2	TRBJ1-2	TGTGCCAGCAGTGAAGGAACAGCCTTTAGCTATGGCTACACCTTC	CASSEGTAFSYGYTF
15	NA	NA	TRBV18	TRBJ2-7	TGTGCCAGCTCACCCGGACAGACCCATACCTACGAGCAGTACTTC	CASSPGQTHTYEQYF
15	TRBD1	NA	TRBV18	TRBJ1-2	TGTGCCAGCTCACCGACCCAAGACAGGGACTCTGGCTACACCTTC	CASSPTQDRDSGYTF
14	NA	NA	TRBV5-1	TRBJ2-7	TGCGCCAGCAGCTTGGAGGCCGAGCTTTACGAGCAGTACTTC	CASSLEAELYEQYF
13	NA	NA	TRBV2	TRBJ2-3	TGTGCCAGCAGTGAGGGGGCTAGGGATACGCAGTATTTT	CASSEGARDTQYF
14	NA	NA	TRBV6-5	TRBJ1-4	TGTGCCAGCAGCCTGACAACAACTAATGAAAAACTGTTTTTT	CASSLTTTNEKLFF
17	TRBD1	few	TRBV19	TRBJ1-1	TGTGCCAGTAGTGGTGACAGGGGGACTTGGGTTGACACTGAAGCTTTCTTT	CASSGDRGTWVDTEAFF
13	NA	NA	TRBV5-5	TRBJ1-1	TGTGCCAGCAGCCGACAGCAGAACACTGAAGCTTTCTTT	CASSRQQNTEAFF
11	NA	NA	TRBV20-1	TRBJ2-1	TGCGTGGTTAGCTCCTACAATGAGCAGTTCTTC	CVVSSYNEQFF
14	NA	NA	TRBV7-2	TRBJ1-1	TGTGCCAGCAGCAAACCTCCAATGAACACTGAAGCTTTCTTT	CASSKPPMNTEAFF
14	NA	NA	TRBV7-9	TRBJ1-1	TGTGCCAGCAGCCGCTACAGGGACTCCACTGAAGCTTTCTTT	CASSRYRDSTEAFF
15	NA	NA	TRBV28	TRBJ1-5	TGTGCCAGCAGTCTCGGGGGGTCTCGCAATCAGCCCCAGCATTTT	CASSLGGSRNQPQHF
15	TRBD1	NA	TRBV6-5	TRBJ1-5	TGTGCCAGCAGGGCGGGTCCAGGGGGCGGTCAGCCCCAGCATTTT	CASRAGPGGGQPQHF
13	NA	few	TRBV29-1	TRBJ1-5	TGCAGCGTGTCAGGGACCCAGAATCAGCCCCAGCATTTT	CSVSGTQNQPQHF
14	NA	NA	TRBV19	TRBJ2-3	TGTGCCAGTAGTATCGGGGGTTCCGCAGATACGCAGTATTTT	CASSIGGSADTQYF
16	TRBD1	NA	TRBV10-2	TRBJ2-6	TGCGCCAGCAACGGGGACAGTAACTCTGGGGCCAACGTCCTGACTTTC	CASNGDSNSGANVLTF
13	NA	NA	TRBV6-1	TRBJ1-5	TGTGCCAGCGAAGCAGGGAATGGACAGCCCCAGCATTTT	CASEAGNGQPQHF
13	NA	NA	TRBV19	TRBJ1-5	TGTGCCAGTAGCGCGGCCAACCGGGGGCCCCAGCATTTT	CASSAANRGPQHF
12	NA	NA	TRBV19	TRBJ2-3	TGTGCCACCGCTCCAGGGGTTGATACGCAGTATTTT	CATAPGVDTQYF
13	TRBD1	NA	TRBV14	TRBJ1-2	TGTGCCAGCAGCTACAGGGGGTTCTATGGCTACACCTTC	CASSYRGFYGYTF
13	NA	NA	TRBV2	TRBJ1-2	TGTGCCAGCAGGGAGGGTGTGACCGGTGGCTACACCTTC	CASREGVTGGYTF
16	NA	NA	TRBV19	TRBJ2-3	TGTGCCAGTAGTGCCCACAGGGCTGGGAGCACAGATACGCAGTATTTT	CASSAHRAGSTDTQYF
13	NA	NA	TRBV7-9	TRBJ1-5	TGTGCCAGCAGAGATAATAGCAATCAGCCCCAGCATTTT	CASRDNSNQPQHF
18	TRBD2	NA	TRBV10-1	TRBJ2-3	TGCGCCAGCAGTGAGTCTCCGGCTAGCGGGGGACGCACAGATACGCAGTATTTT	CASSESPASGGRTDTQYF
14	NA	NA	TRBV28	TRBJ2-4	TGTGCCAGCAGTTTATCGGGAACCAAAAACATTCAGTACTTC	CASSLSGTKNIQYF
18	TRBD2	NA	TRBV4-1	TRBJ2-2	TGCGCCAGCAGCCAAGATAGGAGTAGGACTAGCTACACCGGGGAGCTGTTTTTT	CASSQDRSRTSYTGELFF
17	TRBD1	NA	TRBV7-9	TRBJ1-6	TGTGCCAGCAGCCCTGGGACAGGGAGTTACTATAATTCACCCCTCCACTTT	CASSPGTGSYYNSPLHF
15	NA	NA	TRBV4-3	TRBJ1-5	TGCGCCAGCAGCCAAGTCCTGGTAGAAGGTCAGCCCCAGCATTTT	CASSQVLVEGQPQHF